Sequencing of this TCR beta chain was carried out in a study of T cells after posttransplantation cyclophosphamide (dated by TCRdb to about 2016). Study-wide context: T cell repertoire reconstitution was tracked by TRB sequencing after myeloablative bone marrow transplantation in which posttransplantation cyclophosphamide was used as GVHD prophylaxis. Antigen receptor sequencing covered samples from some 36 PTCy-treated patients and some 15 of their related bone marrow donors. Blood from all 35 or so PTCy patients with 1-year posttransplant specimens was subjected to TRB sequencing. TRB sequencing was also done on up to about 3 additional blood samples from 2 to 5.2 years after transplant in 3 patients, and on pretransplant blood from 4 patients. Because TRA and TRB clonality correlated tightly in about 10 samples, later TCR analyses were limited to TRB. Public TRB sequences were searched against a database of over 3,000 sequences associated with responses to pathogens, tumor antigens, self-antigens and alloantigens. What the work shows at the level of the full study, not this receptor alone: Donor-recipient similarity was low at 1-2 months but increased during the first year, and donor CD8+ memory clones often dominated later blood repertoires. The TRB repertoires of T cells infiltrating skin or the GI tract showed only limited overlap with the TRB repertoires found in blood. Across 45 patients, recipient CMV seropositivity and CMV reactivation were highly associated with TRB clonality; PTCy diversity was similar to CNI/methotrexate controls.

Concerning this clone itself: Its target antigen remains unknown. One base away there is no much larger clone; base qualities are not given.

Trimming at the junction amounts to 4 bases on V and 6 bases on J, and the germline ends lie 21 bases apart. The germline V gene supplies CDR1 SGHTA and CDR2 FQGNSA. The CDR3 contains 16 residues, cysteine and phenylalanine counted. The sequence is cut down to CDR3 DNA, 48 bases in frame from base 1. Genomic DNA was the input for TRB sequencing, which was run either with the immunoSEQ assay at survey resolution or with the hsTCRB kit. The paper's processing steps were these. The immunoSEQ software handled the initial read processing, while the LymphoSeq R package was used for the repertoire analyses. Clonality was calculated as 1 minus normalized Shannon entropy, and the Gini coefficient was also calculated for each TRB dataset. Phenotypes of unsorted samples were inferred by mapping TRB sequences from sorted subsets of the recipient or donor onto the same recipient's unsorted samples. In its TCRdb copy, this immuneACCESS table keeps in-frame sequences only and misses some clones. Where compared with another copy, unresolved V genes explain less than half of these, and the others have no known cause. V and J calls and clone size are given by that table; D and trimming were obtained from the DNA. Recorded for this sample are about 66,000 clones; approximately 92% of them occurred a single time. The top ten constitute roughly 2.9% of the sample.

Peripheral blood samples were provided by related bone marrow donors on the day of marrow donation. Mononuclear cells from peripheral blood and bone marrow were separated by Ficoll-Hypaque density centrifugation and then cryopreserved. The TCR comes from a woman aged 30 to 39 in good health and a related stem cell transplant donor. The chain was built from TRBV7-2 and TRBJ1-2; TRBD1 could be the D gene, as 6 bases match. The sequenced sample was PBMCs. The DNA sequence follows: TGTGCCAGCAGCTCAGGAACGGTACAGGGTCGGCATGGCTACACCTTC. Translated, it reads CASSSGTVQGRHGYTF.